This entry lists 18 T cell receptor beta chains sequenced from one sample in a study of shared clonotypes between healthy human individuals. In the naive CD8 group, cells lacked CD45RO and were positively selected for CCR7, so terminally differentiated effector memory CD45RA+ cells were left out. TCRdb's copy holds only in-frame clones and misses some; the assay was immunoSEQ multiplex PCR. Of approximately 590,000 clones listed, just under 97% are singletons. Sequenced material: naive CD8+ T cells sorted from blood. All receptors come from a woman aged 30 to 39 in good health.

The chain couples TRBV28 to TRBJ2-3; TRBD2 matches 7 bases. Unmatched junction bases numbered 8, after V lost 6 bases and J lost 8 bases. This CDR3 region has 13 residues. The germline V gene has CDR1 MDHEN and CDR2 SYDVKM. CDR3 nucleotide sequence: TGTGCCAGCAGCTCCGGACTAGGCATTACGCAGTATTTT. It translates to CASSSGLGITQYF.

V gene TRBV2 combines with J gene TRBJ1-1, with 7 bases lining up with TRBD1. V gave up 7 bases and J gave up 1 base; unmatched junction bases: 3. The CDR3 runs to 13 residues. CDR1 and CDR2 from the germline V gene are SNHLY and FYNNEI. The CDR3 reads CASTWTGNTEAFF. The CDR3 nucleotides are TGTGCCAGCACCTGGACAGGGAACACTGAAGCTTTCTTT.

The gene calls are TRBV9 and TRBJ2-1; 11 bases align to TRBD2. Germline V lookup: CDR1 SGDLS, CDR2 YYNGEE. The CDR3 covers 15 residues. The V segment lost 3 bases and the J segment 9 bases; nucleotides outside the gene matches: 8. Here the CDR3 reads CASSAPTSGMSEQFF. CDR3 DNA: TGTGCCAGCAGCGCCCCGACTAGCGGGATGTCTGAGCAGTTCTTC.

The chain recombines TRBV9 with TRBJ2-5; 8 bases agree with TRBD1. With V trimmed by 0 bases and J by 4 bases, 5 bases remained unmatched. The length of the CDR3 is 15 residues. Germline V gives CDR1 SGDLS, CDR2 YYNGEE. CDR3 sequence reads: CASSVGGQGAETQYF. The CDR3 bases are TGTGCCAGCAGCGTAGGGGGGCAGGGGGCAGAGACCCAGTACTTC.

The chain carries TRBV7-6 and TRBJ2-3, with 7 bases that match TRBD2. CDR3 size: 16 residues. V dropped 3 bases and J dropped 1; count of bases not matched to a gene: 7. Germline V CDR1 and CDR2: SGHVS, FNYEAQ. In nucleotides, the CDR3 is TGTGCCAGCAGCTTCCCCGCGCTAGCGGGCACAGATACGCAGTATTTT. It yields the protein CASSFPALAGTDTQYF.

This chain's CDR3 is CASSLSPTAQYF. CDR3 bases: TGTGCCAGCAGCTTGTCTCCAACAGCGCAGTACTTC. V and J are TRBV5-5 and TRBJ2-7, with D hard to call. Germline lookup yields CDR1 SGHKS and CDR2 YYEKEE (reference sequence). The V end lost 1 base, the J end lost 9 bases, and 11 bases lay between the germline ends. The CDR3 has 12 amino acids.

This sequence joins TRBV15 and TRBJ1-4, with 7 positions matching TRBD1. V dropped 4 bases and J dropped 5; count of bases not matched to a gene: 4. CDR1 is LNHNV and CDR2 is YYDKDF in the germline V gene (reference sequence). The CDR3 is made up of 14 amino acids. CDR3: CATSKGGENEKLFF. CDR3 nucleotides: TGTGCCACCAGCAAAGGGGGCGAGAATGAAAAACTGTTTTTT.

This rearrangement joins TRBV29-1 to TRBJ1-2, with D uncertain. This CDR3 comprises 12 residues. The V end was cut by 4 bases, the J end by 4 bases, with 10 bases between. Germline CDR1 is SQVTM and CDR2 is ANQGSEA. The CDR3 sequence: CSVGGSVYGYTF. CDR3 nucleotides: TGCAGCGTTGGCGGATCGGTCTATGGCTACACCTTC.

The CDR3 protein is CASWTDYGYTF. CDR3 bases: TGTGCCTCCTGGACAGACTATGGCTACACCTTC. The chain employs TRBV30 and TRBJ1-2; TRBD1 is a possible D gene (6 bases). V was pared by 7 bases and J by 3 bases, with 9 bases between. The CDR3 runs 11 residues. The germline V gene has CDR1 GTSNPN and CDR2 SVGIG (reference sequence).

CDR3 coding DNA: TGCAGCGTTGAAGGGGGACTAGCGGGAGGCGCCAGATACAATGAGCAGTTCTTC. Translation: CSVEGGLAGGARYNEQFF. The rearrangement uses TRBV29-1 and TRBJ2-1; 15 bases are shared with TRBD2. The V segment lost 1 base and the J segment 4 bases; nucleotides outside the gene matches: 8. Per germline, CDR1 SQVTM and CDR2 ANQGSEA. The CDR3 has 18 amino acids.

The gene calls are TRBV7-6 and TRBJ2-2, with 8 bases identical to TRBD1. V was pared by 9 bases and J by 3 bases, with 3 bases of the junction left unmatched. CDR1 and CDR2 (germline): SGHVS, FNYEAQ. The CDR3 consists of 13 residues. CDR3 region: CASDRGDTGELFF. CDR3 sequence (DNA): TGTGCCAGTGACAGGGGTGACACCGGGGAGCTGTTTTTT.

The gene calls are TRBV9 and TRBJ1-6; 7 nucleotides agree with TRBD1. The CDR3 extends over 16 amino acids. The germline CDR1 and CDR2 sequences are SGDLS and YYNGEE. V gave up 5 bases and J gave up 10 bases; unmatched junction bases: 15. DNA of the CDR3: TGTGCCAGCAGTCGACCAGGCACAGGGGTCCAATCACCCCTCCACTTT. This gives the protein CASSRPGTGVQSPLHF.

The chain couples TRBV4-1 to TRBJ2-7; D is unresolved. CDR3 length: 13 amino acids. Looked up from germline, CDR1 is MGHRA and CDR2 is YSYEKL. The V and J ends lost 0 bases and 1 base respectively, with 4 bases between them. The CDR3 DNA is TGCGCCAGCAGCCAAGACAGATCCTACGAGCAGTACTTC. The encoded protein is CASSQDRSYEQYF.

Concerning this clone: In the same sample, other DNA sequences code for this CDR3. The chain recombines TRBV9 with TRBJ2-3; 8 positions agree with TRBD2. The CDR3 consists of 15 residues. Germline V gene sequence: CDR1 SGDLS, CDR2 YYNGEE. After removal of 1 base from V and 1 base from J, the junction contained 2 bases not matched to a gene. Written as DNA, the CDR3 is TGTGCCAGCAGCGTAAGCGGGAGTGGCACAGATACGCAGTATTTT. Its protein product is CASSVSGSGTDTQYF.

The chain carries TRBV5-6 and TRBJ1-1; weak D call: TRBD1 (6 bases). The CDR3 contains 14 residues. Per the germline V gene, CDR1 is SGHDT and CDR2 is YYEEEE. The V and J ends lost 0 bases and 7 bases respectively, with 13 bases between them. DNA of the CDR3: TGTGCCAGCAGCTTGGGCCGGACAGCCAGTGAAGCTTTCTTT. This codes for CASSLGRTASEAFF.

V gene TRBV4-2 combines with J gene TRBJ2-1; a weak D match, TRBD2 (6 bases). V gave up 0 bases and J gave up 9 bases, with 15 bases separating them. This CDR3 contains 15 residues. Germline lookup yields CDR1 LGHNA and CDR2 YNFKEQ. The CDR3: CASSQERAEGLEQFF. DNA of the CDR3: TGTGCCAGCAGCCAAGAGCGAGCGGAGGGGCTTGAGCAGTTCTTC.

The count of this clone is one. This chain links TRBV19 with TRBJ2-7; 8 nucleotides align to TRBD2. V shed 7 bases, J shed 4 bases, and the junction held 9 bases outside the gene matches. The CDR3 spans 14 residues. The germline V gene encodes CDR1 LNHDA and CDR2 SQIVND (reference sequence). CDR3 coding DNA: TGTGCCAGTAACACCGGGACTAGTTTTTACGAGCAGTACTTC. It is translated as CASNTGTSFYEQYF. The full variable domain, completed using reference TRBV19 and TRBJ2-7, is DGGITQSPKYLFRKEGQNVTLSCEQNLNHDAMYWYRQDPGQGLRLIYYSQIVNDFQKGDIAEGYSVSREKKESFPLTVTSAQKNPTAFYLCASNTGTSFYEQYFGPGTRLTVT.

The rearrangement uses TRBV28 and TRBJ2-7, with TRBD2 as a possible D gene (5 bases). The CDR3 extends over 14 amino acids. Germline V gives CDR1 MDHEN, CDR2 SYDVKM. V was trimmed by 5 bases and J by 1 base, leaving 12 bases between them. The CDR3 loop reads CASSLLRESYEQYF. DNA of the CDR3: TGTGCCAGCAGTCTCCTTCGGGAATCCTACGAGCAGTACTTC. The full variable domain, with the rest looked up from reference TRBV28 and TRBJ2-7, is DVKVTQSSRYLVKRTGEKVFLECVQDMDHENMFWYRQDPGLGLRLIYFSYDVKMKEKGDIPEGYSVSREKKERFSLILESASTNQTSMYLCASSLLRESYEQYFGPGTRLTVT.